This T cell receptor beta chain derives from a study of CD8 T cells in ankylosing spondylitis. This CDR3 contains 14 residues. Looked up from germline, CDR1 is LGHDT and CDR2 is YNNKEL (reference sequence). With 2 bases removed from V and 5 bases from J, the gap between germline ends came to 10 bases. General study findings and limits: Seemingly distinctive of ankylosing spondylitis blood was a TCR beta motif formed by eight highly homologous variants. Certain motif variants had earlier been reported in reactive arthritis synovial fluid and blood. Reportedly, disease-linked clones are significantly enriched in ankylosing spondylitis patients' matched synovial fluid.

This clonotype was counted once. Its antigen is not known. TCRdb ran MiXCR on the 5' RACE reads and lists one entry per CDR3 protein. The sample gives 250,000 to 350,000 distinct CDR3 sequences, around 20% of which show up once; roughly 7.4% is in the top ten. Material: blood, either unsorted or a sorted T cell fraction (not recorded which). The chain employs TRBV3-1 and TRBJ2-1; D is undetermined. The TCR comes from a male donor with ankylosing spondylitis or in good health (not recorded which). DNA for the CDR3: TGTGCCAGCAGCCAATCGGACGGAGACAATGAGCAGTTCTTC. The encoded protein is CASSQSDGDNEQFF.